The rows below give T cell receptor beta chains drawn from one sample of a study of monozygotic twins with inflammatory bowel disease. Using the 5' RACE reads, TCRdb records one entry per CDR3 protein without DNA. Listed are over 120,000 distinct CDR3 sequences; 1% to 1.5% falls within the top ten. Input material: blood. The receptors shown here come from a human donor with ulcerative colitis or Crohn's disease, or a healthy co-twin of an affected twin (not recorded which). CDR3s include the opening cysteine and the closing phenylalanine or tryptophan.

TRBV7-9,TRBJ2-5,CASSPSRGRGQETQYF
TRBV9,TRBJ2-3,CASSAQLTSTDTQYF
TRBV27,TRBJ1-3,CASSPGAGQGNTIYF
TRBV30,TRBJ1-2,CAWSPPGQGAHGYTF
TRBV18,TRBJ2-5,CASCFQPGFQETQYF
TRBV5-6,TRBJ1-2,CASSLVWGSNYGYTF
TRBV7-2,TRBJ2-7,CASSLQLAYEQYF
TRBV15,TRBJ1-3,CATSRDIASGNTIYF
TRBV6-1,TRBJ1-6,CASRPRLGNSPLHF
TRBV12-3/TRBV12-4,TRBJ1-4,CASSLGRNNEKLFF